This T cell receptor beta chain was obtained from a study of CD8 T cells in Susac syndrome. Findings and caveats of the study: None of the CD4+ T cell repertoires in Susac syndrome showed clonal expansion.

Turning to this clonotype: What it binds is unknown.

CD8+ and CD4+ T cells from blood underwent TCR beta sequencing. It was with random hexamers that roughly 0.5 to 1 ug RNA was reverse transcribed. By means of immunoSEQ multiplex PCR, TCR beta CDR3 spanning 54 Vbeta and 13 Jbeta underwent amplification. TCRdb analysed the immunoSEQ multiplex PCR reads with MiXCR anew, one entry per CDR3 protein. Here the sample spans around 230,000 distinct CDR3 sequences, about 96% being singletons. Sequenced material: CD4+ T cells from PBMCs. This clonotype was sampled from a human donor with Susac syndrome.

The CDR3 spells CASRGTSGVNTEAFF. The CDR3 nucleotides read TGCGCCAGCAGAGGGACGTCGGGAGTCAACACTGAAGCTTTCTTT. The chain links TRBV5-1 to TRBJ1-1, with D possibly TRBD1 on 5 matching bases. The CDR3 totals 15 residues. CDR1 and CDR2 (germline): SGHRS, YFSETQ. Trimming took off 5 bases at V and 2 bases at J, with 16 bases between the two ends.